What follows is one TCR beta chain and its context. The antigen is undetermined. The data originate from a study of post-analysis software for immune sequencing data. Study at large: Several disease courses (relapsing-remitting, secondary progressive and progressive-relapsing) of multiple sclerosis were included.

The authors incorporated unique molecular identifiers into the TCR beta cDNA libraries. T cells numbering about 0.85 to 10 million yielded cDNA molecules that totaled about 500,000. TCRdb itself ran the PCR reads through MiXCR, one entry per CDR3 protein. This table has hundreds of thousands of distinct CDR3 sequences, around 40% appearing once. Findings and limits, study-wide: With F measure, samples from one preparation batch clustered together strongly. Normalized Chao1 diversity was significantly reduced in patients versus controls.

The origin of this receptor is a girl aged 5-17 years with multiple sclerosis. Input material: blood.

Here the CDR3 reads CSVVSGSAGELFF. CDR3 nucleotide sequence: TGCAGCGTTGTGAGCGGGAGTGCCGGGGAGCTGTTTTTT. The gene calls are TRBV29-1 and TRBJ2-2; 8 bases are a match to TRBD2. The length of the CDR3 is 13 residues. The V segment lost 4 bases and the J segment 6 bases; nucleotides outside the gene matches: 4. Looked up from germline, CDR1 is SQVTM and CDR2 is ANQGSEA.